These 25 T cell receptor beta chains were sequenced from one sample in a study of T cell responses to AZD1222 COVID-19 vaccine. Sequenced by immunoSEQ multiplex PCR; TCRdb stores in-frame clones only, minus some. Of 110,000 to 150,000 clones listed, nearly 95% are singletons. Sample: peripheral blood, taken on day 0 of AZD1222 vaccination. The receptors come from an adult in good health.

This chain links TRBV11-3 with TRBJ2-3, with D hard to call. The V gene lost 3 bases and the J gene lost 2 bases, with 6 bases spanning the gap. CDR1 is SGHNT, CDR2 YENEEA, per germline. There are 13 residues in the CDR3. CDR3 nucleotides: TGTGCCAGCAGCTTGGCTTACACAGATACGCAGTATTTT. Amino acid sequence: CASSLAYTDTQYF. The whole variable domain, filled in from reference TRBV11-3 and TRBJ2-3, reads EAGVVQSPRYKIIEKKQPVAFWCNPISGHNTLYWYLQNLGQGPELLIRYENEEAVDDSQLPKDRFSAERLKGVDSTLKIQPAELGDSAVYLCASSLAYTDTQYFGPGTRLTVL.

The V call is TRBV6-5, the J call TRBJ2-7; weak D call: TRBD1 (6 bases). This CDR3 region has 14 residues. The germline V and J ends were trimmed by 5 bases and 0 bases, with 11 bases remaining between them. Germline CDR1 is MNHEY and CDR2 is SVGAGI. The CDR3 protein is CASSRTDSSYEQYF. CDR3 DNA sequence: TGTGCCAGCAGTAGGACAGACAGCTCCTACGAGCAGTACTTC.

The genes are TRBV11-3 and TRBJ2-1, with TRBD2 as a possible D gene (5 bases). V lost 3 bases and J 6 bases, leaving 9 bases between the germline ends. The CDR3 runs 13 residues. Germline loops: CDR1 SGHNT, CDR2 YENEEA. This CDR3 is CASSFSGPNEQFF. CDR3 DNA sequence: TGTGCCAGCAGCTTCAGCGGCCCCAATGAGCAGTTCTTC.

The chain carries TRBV4-2 and TRBJ2-7; 7 nucleotides line up with TRBD2. Germline assignment: CDR1 LGHNA and CDR2 YNFKEQ. The V segment lost 0 bases and the J segment 2 bases; nucleotides outside the gene matches: 13. This CDR3 has 18 amino acids. CDR3 amino acids: CASSQDEVEGGAPYEQYF. CDR3 coding DNA: TGTGCCAGCAGCCAAGATGAGGTCGAGGGAGGGGCCCCCTACGAGCAGTACTTC.

The chain links TRBV1 to TRBJ2-5; TRBD2 is the table's D call and was not checked against the DNA. TRBV1 is assigned pseudogene status. This CDR3 is 16 amino acids long. CDR3 region: CTSSRTSGPRGETQYF. The CDR3 region has the DNA TGCACCAGCAGCCGGACTAGCGGGCCCCGGGGAGAGACCCAGTACTTC.

This clone was observed a handful of times. V gene TRBV11-3 combines with J gene TRBJ2-2; unclear D gene. Trimming stripped 5 bases from V and 3 bases from J, with 10 bases between. This CDR3 spans 14 amino acids. Per the germline V gene, CDR1 is SGHNT and CDR2 is YENEEA. The DNA of the CDR3 is TGTGCCAGCAGCCGAACTCTAGACACCGGGGAGCTGTTTTTT. This encodes CASSRTLDTGELFF.

The chain is built from TRBV12-3 or TRBV12-4 and TRBJ1-2; TRBD1 matches at 8 bases. The CDR3 is 13 amino acids. J was trimmed by 6 bases and V by 6 bases; bases with no gene match: 6. The CDR3 loop is CASSPTGEDGYTF. DNA of the CDR3: TGTGCCAGCAGCCCGACAGGGGAAGATGGCTACACCTTC.

The chain carries TRBV19 and TRBJ2-7, with TRBD2 identical over 10 bases. The length of the CDR3 is 13 residues. Trimming took 4 bases from V and 6 from J; bases not matched to a gene: 3. The germline V gene has CDR1 LNHDA and CDR2 SQIVND (reference sequence). The CDR3 sequence is CASSTSGRSEQYF. The CDR3 bases are TGTGCCAGTAGTACTAGCGGGAGAAGCGAGCAGTACTTC.

As DNA, the CDR3 is TGTGCCAGCAGCTCACAGGGGTATGGCTACACCTTC. Translating gives CASSSQGYGYTF. This rearrangement joins TRBV5-8 to TRBJ1-2; 7 nucleotides agree with TRBD1. The V gene end was trimmed by 3 bases and the J gene end by 5 bases; junction bases not matched to a gene: 1. The CDR3 runs 12 residues. Germline V CDR1 and CDR2: SGHTS, YDEGEE.

The chain combines TRBV3-1 (or the pseudogene TRBV3-2) with TRBJ1-3; TRBD1 might be the D (5 bases). Germline assignment: CDR1 LGHDT and CDR2 YNNKEL (reference sequence). V shed 0 bases and J shed 0 bases, with 15 bases lying between them. The length of the CDR3 is 18 residues. The CDR3 reads CASSQDGGPTYSGNTIYF. CDR3 in DNA: TGTGCCAGCAGCCAAGATGGGGGACCCACTTACTCTGGAAACACCATATATTTT.

The chain recombines TRBV7-2 with TRBJ1-2; D might be TRBD1 (5 bases). V shed 0 bases and J shed 4 bases, with 6 bases lying between them. The CDR3 runs 13 residues. Per germline, CDR1 SGHTA and CDR2 FQGNSA. The DNA for the CDR3 is TGTGCCAGCAGCTTAGCGGGGGGCTATGGCTACACCTTC. The encoded protein is CASSLAGGYGYTF.

The chain combines TRBV3-1 (or the pseudogene TRBV3-2) with TRBJ2-2, with TRBD2 matching 8 bases. The CDR3 runs 16 residues. V shed 4 bases and J 4 bases; nucleotides not matched to a gene: 8. Germline values: CDR1 LGHDT, CDR2 YNNKEL (reference sequence). The CDR3 nucleotides read TGTGCCAGCAGCCCCCGGGAGCGGGGGTTCACCGGGGAGCTGTTTTTT. Translation gives CASSPRERGFTGELFF.

This sequence joins TRBV3-1 (or the pseudogene TRBV3-2) and TRBJ1-1; the D is unclear. The CDR3 runs 13 residues. CDR1 and CDR2 from the germline V gene are LGHDT and YNNKEL (reference sequence). Trimming removed 1 base at V and 2 bases at J, with 5 bases between. The CDR3 here is CASSQGFNTEAFF. In nucleotides, the CDR3 is TGTGCCAGCAGCCAAGGTTTCAACACTGAAGCTTTCTTT.

The table lists this clone with a few counts. V usage is TRBV2 and J usage is TRBJ2-7, with TRBD1 matching 7 bases. The V segment lost 6 bases and the J segment 2 bases; nucleotides outside the gene matches: 10. Germline-derived CDR1 and CDR2 are SNHLY and FYNNEI. CDR3 length: 15 residues. CDR3 nucleotides: TGTGCCAGCAGAGAAACAGGGGAAGGAACCTACGAGCAGTACTTC. Its translation is CASRETGEGTYEQYF.

The chain joins TRBV28 to TRBJ2-7, with TRBD2 identical over 15 bases. Germline trimming cut 5 bases from V and 6 bases from J; bases unmatched to any gene: 2. The germline gives CDR1 MDHEN, CDR2 SYDVKM. CDR3 length equals 14 residues. CDR3 bases: TGTGCCAGCAGTATGGGACTAGCGGGAGGCGAGCAGTACTTC. Its translation is CASSMGLAGGEQYF.

The rearrangement uses TRBV7-9 and TRBJ1-2, with D possibly TRBD1 on 5 matching bases. The V end lost 0 bases, the J end lost 2 bases, and 7 bases lay between the germline ends. Looked up from germline, CDR1 is SEHNR and CDR2 is FQNEAQ (reference sequence). The CDR3 is 14 residues long. The CDR3 nucleotides read TGTGCCAGCAGCTTAGCGACAGCAAACTATGGCTACACCTTC. It specifies CASSLATANYGYTF. Combining the CDR3 with reference TRBV7-9 and TRBJ1-2 gives the whole variable domain DTGVSQNPRHKITKRGQNVTFRCDPISEHNRLYWYRQTLGQGPEFLTYFQNEAQLEKSRLLSDRFSAERPKGSFSTLEIQRTEQGDSAMYLCASSLATANYGYTFGSGTRLTVV.

This clone was detected only a few times. The V gene is TRBV11-2, the J gene TRBJ1-2; D is unclear. Per the germline V gene, CDR1 is SGHAT and CDR2 is FQNNGV. The V end lost 2 bases, the J end lost 4 bases, and 17 bases lay between the germline ends. The CDR3 covers 16 residues. CDR3 amino acids: CASSLMSREGGYGYTF. In nucleotides, the CDR3 is TGTGCCAGCAGCTTAATGTCAAGGGAGGGCGGCTATGGCTACACCTTC.

The rearrangement links TRBV5-1 to TRBJ1-5; D unclear. The CDR3 extends over 15 amino acids. The V gene lost 1 base and the J gene lost 0 bases, with 8 bases spanning the gap. Germline CDR1 reads SGHRS; CDR2 reads YFSETQ. CDR3 region: CASSLSGHSNQPQHF. The CDR3 DNA is TGCGCCAGCAGCTTGTCCGGGCATAGCAATCAGCCCCAGCATTTT.

This chain connects TRBV12-5 to TRBJ2-7; D is uncertain. Germline-derived CDR1 and CDR2 are LGHNT and FRNRAP. The CDR3 has 11 amino acids. V dropped 7 bases and J dropped 3 bases, with 7 bases sitting between them. The CDR3 DNA sequence: TGTGCTAGTGCCCGGTACTACGAGCAGTACTTC. Its translation: CASARYYEQYF.

The chain joins TRBV19 to TRBJ2-3; TRBD1 agrees at 8 bases. Germline CDR1 reads LNHDA; CDR2 reads SQIVND (reference sequence). V was pared by 7 bases and J by 5 bases, with 14 bases of the junction left unmatched. This CDR3 has 16 residues. As DNA, the CDR3 is TGTGCCAGTACCCCCCGTCGGGCACAGGGGGAAGATACGCAGTATTTT. It specifies CASTPRRAQGEDTQYF.

CDR3 coding DNA: TGTGCCAGCAGTGAGGACAGGGGTGGAGTGTATGGCTACACCTTC. Translation: CASSEDRGGVYGYTF. This sequence joins TRBV25-1 and TRBJ1-2; 9 bases map to TRBD1. V lost 3 bases to trimming and J lost 5 bases; unmatched junction nucleotides: 7. Germline V lookup: CDR1 MGHDK, CDR2 SYGVNS. The CDR3 consists of 15 residues.

The rearrangement joins TRBV24-1 to TRBJ2-3; a possible D gene is TRBD2 (6 bases). Germline CDR1 reads KGHDR; CDR2 reads SFDVKD. The CDR3 extends over 16 amino acids. V lost 3 bases, J lost 1 base, and 13 bases lay in between. Here the CDR3 DNA reads TGTGCCACCAGTGATCCGGGACTCGAGGGCACAGATACGCAGTATTTT. This sequence encodes CATSDPGLEGTDTQYF.

The genes are TRBV6-2 or TRBV6-3 and TRBJ2-7; 9 bases are a match to TRBD1. The CDR3 loop spans 20 amino acids. The V gene end was trimmed by 5 bases and the J gene end by 0 bases; junction bases not matched to a gene: 20. CDR1 is MNHEY and CDR2 is SVGEGT in the germline V gene. The CDR3 spells CASSTLRTGAIKNLSYEQYF. The CDR3 DNA sequence: TGTGCCAGCAGTACTCTGAGGACAGGGGCCATAAAGAACCTCTCCTACGAGCAGTACTTC.

As DNA, the CDR3 is TGTGCCAGCGGGACTAGCGGAATAGTCTACGAGCAGTACTTC. Amino acids: CASGTSGIVYEQYF. This chain uses TRBV5-4 with TRBJ2-7; TRBD2 matches at 11 bases. The CDR3 is 14 residues long. J lost 3 bases, V lost 7 bases, and 6 bases had no gene match. From germline, CDR1 is SGHNT and CDR2 YYREEE (reference sequence).

V gene TRBV6-5 combines with J gene TRBJ1-2, with 7 bases fitting TRBD1. The trim removed 6 bases at V and 4 bases at J, leaving 11 bases unmatched. Germline lookup yields CDR1 MNHEY and CDR2 SVGAGI. The CDR3 spans 15 residues. CDR3: CASRQDRRGTYGYTF. CDR3 DNA: TGTGCCAGCAGGCAGGACAGGCGCGGTACCTATGGCTACACCTTC.